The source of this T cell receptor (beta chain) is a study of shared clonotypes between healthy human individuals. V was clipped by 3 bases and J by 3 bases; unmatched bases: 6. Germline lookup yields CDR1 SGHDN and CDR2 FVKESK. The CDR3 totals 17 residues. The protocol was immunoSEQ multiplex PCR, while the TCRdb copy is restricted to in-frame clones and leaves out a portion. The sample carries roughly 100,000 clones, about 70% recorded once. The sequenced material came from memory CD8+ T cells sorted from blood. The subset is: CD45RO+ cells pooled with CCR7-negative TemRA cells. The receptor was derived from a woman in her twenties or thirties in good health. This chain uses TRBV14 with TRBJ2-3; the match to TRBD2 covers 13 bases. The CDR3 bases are TGTGCCAGCAGCCAGACCGCGGGACTAGCGGGAACAGATACGCAGTATTTT. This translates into CASSQTAGLAGTDTQYF.